This passage covers 30 T cell receptor beta chains from one sample sequenced in a study of blood T cell repertoires in COVID-19. Assay used: immunoSEQ multiplex PCR; TCRdb lists only in-frame clones, some missing. The sample includes over 300,000 clones, around 87% of them seen just once. Sequencing was done on a sample of peripheral blood. The receptor set was obtained from a man in his late teens or twenties with active or convalescent COVID-19.

V usage is TRBV13 and J usage is TRBJ1-3; tentatively, D is TRBD1 (5 bases). The germline V and J ends were trimmed by 3 bases and 3 bases, with 12 bases remaining between them. The CDR3 runs 15 residues. The germline V gene encodes CDR1 PRHDT and CDR2 FYEKMQ (reference sequence). CDR3 residues: CASSLQGSGGNTIYF. CDR3 nucleotide sequence: TGTGCCAGCAGCTTGCAGGGCTCGGGTGGAAACACCATATATTTT.

The V and J genes are TRBV28 and TRBJ2-2; possible D gene TRBD2, 6 bases. The germline gives CDR1 MDHEN, CDR2 SYDVKM. V lost 5 bases and J lost 7, with 14 bases in between. CDR3 length: 14 amino acids. CDR3 protein: CASSRAGGSGELFF. CDR3 nucleotides: TGTGCCAGCAGTCGAGCGGGTGGGAGCGGGGAGCTGTTTTTT.

This sequence joins TRBV10-3 and TRBJ1-1; maybe TRBD1 (6 bases). V shed 7 bases and J shed 0 bases, with 18 bases lying between them. The germline V gene has CDR1 ENHRY and CDR2 SYGVKD. This CDR3 has 16 residues. CDR3 region: CAITEGDKRLNTEAFF. The CDR3 coding sequence is TGTGCCATCACCGAGGGGGACAAAAGACTGAACACTGAAGCTTTCTTT.

This chain links TRBV7-3 with TRBJ2-3; 10 bases agree with TRBD1. The V and J ends lost 5 bases and 2 bases, in that order; junction bases with no gene match: 16. The CDR3 has 19 amino acids. The germline V gene encodes CDR1 SGHTA and CDR2 FQGTGA. DNA for the CDR3: TGTGCCAGCAGCCTTGGACAGGGGGAGAGCAGGTATTTCACAGATACGCAGTATTTT. Residues: CASSLGQGESRYFTDTQYF.

This sequence joins TRBV5-8 and TRBJ1-4, with D tentatively TRBD1 (5 bases). V lost 2 bases and J 0 bases, leaving 11 bases between the germline ends. Germline assignment: CDR1 SGHTS and CDR2 YDEGEE. The CDR3 loop spans 16 amino acids. CDR3 DNA sequence: TGTGCCAGCAGCTTCAGGGTCCTGGCAACTAATGAAAAACTGTTTTTT. This translates into CASSFRVLATNEKLFF.

The CDR3 is CSARTGEKLFF. CDR3 in DNA: TGCAGCGCGCGGACAGGAGAAAAACTGTTTTTT. The rearrangement links TRBV29-1 to TRBJ1-4, with 7 bases aligning to TRBD1. The J segment lost 8 bases and the V segment lost 7 bases, leaving 4 bases of the junction unmatched. The CDR3 has 11 amino acids. Per germline, CDR1 SQVTM and CDR2 ANQGSEA.

The chain has TRBV7-9 and TRBJ2-7, with D possibly being TRBD2 (5 bases). The CDR3 is 13 residues long. V was clipped by 1 base and J by 5 bases, with 9 bases between them. Germline lookup yields CDR1 SEHNR and CDR2 FQNEAQ (reference sequence). Written as DNA, the CDR3 is TGTGCCAGCAGCTTAGACGAGGGAAACGAGCAGTACTTC. Encoded protein: CASSLDEGNEQYF.

This chain uses TRBV18 with TRBJ1-2; TRBD1 agrees at 7 bases. CDR1 is KGHSH, CDR2 LQKENI, per germline. The CDR3 loop spans 13 amino acids. J gave up 3 bases and V 5 bases, and 3 bases lay outside the gene matches. In nucleotides, the CDR3 is TGTGCCAGCTCATACGACAGGGACTATGGCTACACCTTC. This gives the protein CASSYDRDYGYTF.

The chain employs TRBV28 and TRBJ1-2, with D unclear. The CDR3 is 12 residues long. Trimming cost V 7 bases and J 4 bases, with 10 bases left between them. Germline V gene sequence: CDR1 MDHEN, CDR2 SYDVKM. This CDR3 is CASTGSLYGYTF. CDR3 DNA sequence: TGTGCCAGCACCGGGAGCCTCTATGGCTACACCTTC.

The chain employs TRBV2 and TRBJ2-1, with 9 bases aligning to TRBD1. CDR3 size: 15 residues. The V segment lost 7 bases and the J segment 4 bases; nucleotides outside the gene matches: 8. Germline CDR1 reads SNHLY; CDR2 reads FYNNEI. DNA of the CDR3: TGTGCCAGCACCGGGGACAGGGCACCTTACAATGAGCAGTTCTTC. It translates to CASTGDRAPYNEQFF. The variable domain in full, completed from reference TRBV2 and TRBJ2-1, reads EPEVTQTPSHQVTQMGQEVILRCVPISNHLYFYWYRQILGQKVEFLVSFYNNEISEKSEIFDDQFSVERPDGSNFTLKIRSTKLEDSAMYFCASTGDRAPYNEQFFGPGTRLTVL.

The V gene is TRBV7-9, the J gene TRBJ2-1, with D possibly TRBD2 on 6 matching bases. Between the trimmed V and J ends, which lost 5 bases and 1 base, there was a span of 12 bases. CDR1 and CDR2 (germline): SEHNR, FQNEAQ (reference sequence). CDR3 length equals 15 residues. CDR3 nucleotide sequence: TGTGCCAGCAGCCGCGGGACGGATTCCTACAATGAGCAGTTCTTC. Translating it yields CASSRGTDSYNEQFF.

This chain uses TRBV9 with TRBJ2-7; weak D call: TRBD1 (6 bases). Germline values: CDR1 SGDLS, CDR2 YYNGEE. Trimming left V 2 bases short and J 4 bases short, with 16 bases between. This CDR3 region has 15 residues. CDR3 nucleotide sequence: TGTGCCAGCAGCGTGGGAGTCAGGGGATCATACGAGCAGTACTTC. Protein sequence: CASSVGVRGSYEQYF. The whole variable domain, remainder taken from reference TRBV9 and TRBJ2-7, is DSGVTQTPKHLITATGQRVTLRCSPRSGDLSVYWYQQSLDQGLQFLIQYYNGEERAKGNILERFSAQQFPDLHSELNLSSLELGDSALYFCASSVGVRGSYEQYFGPGTRLTVT.

The rearrangement joins TRBV5-1 to TRBJ1-1, with D possibly matching TRBD1 (6 bases). Trimming shortened V by 4 bases and J by 2 bases, and 15 bases separated the two germline ends. The germline gives CDR1 SGHRS, CDR2 YFSETQ. The CDR3 loop spans 15 amino acids. This CDR3 reads CASSGNRDLNTEAFF. The DNA for the CDR3 is TGCGCCAGCAGCGGAAACAGGGACCTTAACACTGAAGCTTTCTTT. Filled out from reference TRBV5-1 and TRBJ1-1, the complete variable domain reads KAGVTQTPRYLIKTRGQQVTLSCSPISGHRSVSWYQQTPGQGLQFLFEYFSETQRNKGNFPGRFSGRQFSNSRSEMNVSTLELGDSALYLCASSGNRDLNTEAFFGQGTRLTVV.

This clone was observed once. The chain joins TRBV11-2 to TRBJ2-1; D might be TRBD2 (6 bases). The CDR3 is 18 amino acids. Trimming removed 0 bases from V and 8 bases from J, with 23 bases in between. CDR1 and CDR2 (germline): SGHAT, FQNNGV. This CDR3 is CASSLDLYSGVRLDEQFF. CDR3 coding DNA: TGTGCCAGCAGCTTAGATCTGTATTCGGGAGTAAGATTGGATGAGCAGTTCTTC.

V usage is TRBV5-5 and J usage is TRBJ1-2; D call uncertain. The CDR3 totals 13 residues. V dropped 0 bases and J dropped 4 bases, with 7 bases sitting between them. Germline CDR1 reads SGHKS; CDR2 reads YYEKEE (reference sequence). The CDR3 DNA reads TGTGCCAGCAGCTTGGTTGTCAGCTATGGCTACACCTTC. Its translation: CASSLVVSYGYTF.

J is TRBJ2-1 and V is TRBV27; 8 bases map to TRBD1. Germline lookup yields CDR1 MNHEY and CDR2 SMNVEV (reference sequence). V lost 0 bases to trimming and J lost 5 bases; unmatched junction nucleotides: 6. This CDR3 has 16 amino acids. The CDR3 here is CASSLSGGQGNNEQFF. Here the CDR3 DNA reads TGTGCCAGCAGTTTATCGGGAGGACAGGGAAACAATGAGCAGTTCTTC.

In this sample, this clone turned up once. The J gene is TRBJ1-2, the V gene TRBV19; no firm D call. The CDR3 spans 16 residues. V lost 11 bases and J 6 bases, leaving 28 bases between the germline ends. Per the germline V gene, CDR1 is LNHDA and CDR2 is SQIVND (reference sequence). CDR3 sequence: CASRGIPPKRSNGYTF. CDR3 in DNA: TGTGCCTCTAGAGGTATTCCCCCTAAACGCTCGAATGGCTACACCTTC.

The chain has TRBV4-2 and TRBJ1-3, with a weak D call TRBD1 (5 bases). The CDR3 has 15 residues. Trimming took off 0 bases at V and 3 bases at J, with 9 bases between the two ends. Germline values: CDR1 LGHNA, CDR2 YNFKEQ. The CDR3, as DNA: TGTGCCAGCAGCCAAGAAAGAAGGGGTGGAAACACCATATATTTT. It translates to CASSQERRGGNTIYF.

The chain has TRBV30 and TRBJ1-1, with unresolved D. The CDR3 is made up of 13 amino acids. Per the germline V gene, CDR1 is GTSNPN and CDR2 is SVGIG (reference sequence). V was cut by 2 bases and J by 5 bases, with 12 bases left in between. The CDR3 DNA reads TGTGCCTGGAGTCTTGCCGCCGGGACTGAAGCTTTCTTT. Protein: CAWSLAAGTEAFF. The whole variable domain, filled in from reference TRBV30 and TRBJ1-1, reads SQTIHQWPATLVQPVGSPLSLECTVEGTSNPNLYWYRQAAGRGLQLLFYSVGIGQISSEVPQNLSASRPQDRQFILSSKKLLLSDSGFYLCAWSLAAGTEAFFGQGTRLTVV.

This clone was detected a few times. V gene TRBV6-5 combines with J gene TRBJ2-3; D is possibly TRBD2 (5 bases). Per the germline V gene, CDR1 is MNHEY and CDR2 is SVGAGI. The CDR3 is 14 amino acids. Trimming shortened V by 6 bases and J by 1 base, and 11 bases separated the two germline ends. CDR3 sequence reads: CASRMVGGTDTQYF. The CDR3 nucleotides read TGTGCCAGCAGGATGGTCGGGGGCACAGATACGCAGTATTTT.

The chain is built from TRBV28 and TRBJ2-5; 10 bases align to TRBD1. Germline loops: CDR1 MDHEN, CDR2 SYDVKM. The CDR3 sequence is 14 residues long. With 4 bases clipped from V and 5 bases from J, the junction kept 4 bases outside the gene matches. The CDR3 bases are TGTGCCAGCAGTTCAGACAGGGGGCCGGAGACCCAGTACTTC. It yields the protein CASSSDRGPETQYF.

CDR3 protein: CSAGDRENTEAFF. As DNA, the CDR3 is TGCAGCGCCGGAGACAGAGAGAACACTGAAGCTTTCTTT. The chain combines TRBV29-1 with TRBJ1-1; possibly TRBD1 for D (5 bases). The CDR3 runs to 13 residues. V lost 7 bases and J 1 base, leaving 13 bases between the germline ends. Germline CDR1 reads SQVTM; CDR2 reads ANQGSEA.

This chain joins TRBV29-1 and TRBJ1-1, with 7 bases that match TRBD1. The CDR3 extends over 13 amino acids. The ends lost 3 bases at V and 0 bases at J; junction bases unmatched: 1. Germline-derived CDR1 and CDR2 are SQVTM and ANQGSEA. In nucleotides, the CDR3 is TGCAGCGTTGATGACAGGGTGAACACTGAAGCTTTCTTT. The encoded protein is CSVDDRVNTEAFF.

The rearrangement links TRBV3-1 (or the pseudogene TRBV3-2) to TRBJ1-4, with D perhaps matching TRBD1 (5 bases). The V end was cut by 1 base, the J end by 3 bases, with 9 bases between. Germline CDR1 reads LGHDT; CDR2 reads YNNKEL (reference sequence). This CDR3 has 15 residues. The CDR3 here is CASSQVLGANEKLFF. Written as DNA, the CDR3 is TGTGCCAGCAGCCAAGTTCTAGGGGCTAATGAAAAACTGTTTTTT.

The gene calls are TRBV28 and TRBJ2-7, with TRBD1 matching over 11 bases. This CDR3 has 18 residues. Trimming at V came to 6 bases and at J to 0 bases, leaving 13 bases not matched to a gene. Germline V CDR1 and CDR2: MDHEN, SYDVKM. The CDR3: CASRFGGQGVSGSYEQYF. In nucleotides, the CDR3 is TGTGCCAGCAGATTTGGGGGACAGGGGGTTTCTGGCTCCTACGAGCAGTACTTC.

V is TRBV4-1 and J is TRBJ1-1; D remains ambiguous. Trimming took 0 bases from V and 1 from J, leaving 9 bases between them. CDR3 length: 15 residues. CDR1 and CDR2 (germline): MGHRA, YSYEKL. The CDR3 region is CASSQDWSTNTEAFF. Written as DNA, the CDR3 is TGCGCCAGCAGCCAAGATTGGAGTACGAACACTGAAGCTTTCTTT.

This sequence joins TRBV19 and TRBJ1-4; 11 bases map to TRBD1. The CDR3 runs to 15 residues. The V gene's germline CDR1 is LNHDA and CDR2 SQIVND (reference sequence). V lost 8 bases, J lost 4 bases, and 6 bases stayed unmatched. The CDR3: CASRTGGSGNEKLFF. The DNA of the CDR3 is TGTGCCAGTCGGACAGGGGGCAGCGGTAATGAAAAACTGTTTTTT.

The rearrangement joins TRBV11-2 to TRBJ2-5; D gene unclear. The CDR3 is 14 residues long. CDR1 is SGHAT, CDR2 FQNNGV, per germline. Deletions cut 0 bases from V and 2 bases from J, with 7 bases between. The CDR3 nucleotides are TGTGCCAGCAGCTTAGAAGCTGCACAAGAGACCCAGTACTTC. It specifies CASSLEAAQETQYF.

This clone was seen once. The CDR3 DNA reads as TGTGCCAGCAGTTTGGAGTTCCCAACTAATGAAAAACTGTTTTTT. It is translated as CASSLEFPTNEKLFF. The V and J genes are TRBV28 and TRBJ1-4; D is unresolved. Per germline, CDR1 MDHEN and CDR2 SYDVKM. The CDR3 is made up of 15 amino acids. Trimming took 3 bases from V and 0 from J, leaving 8 bases between them.

The chain is built from TRBV21-1 and TRBJ2-5; the table gives TRBD1 as D, unverified against the DNA. TRBV21-1 is flagged as a pseudogene. The CDR3 is 20 amino acids. DNA of the CDR3: TGTGCCAGACCAAACTTAAAACTCTGGTCGGGCGAGTCGCAGGGAGAGACCCAGTACTTC. Amino acids: CARPNLKLWSGESQGETQYF.